This TCR beta chain is drawn from a study of shared T cell receptors in the human thymus. This clone was observed a single time. The CDR3 is 14 residues long. The germline V and J ends were trimmed by 5 bases and 3 bases, with 16 bases remaining between them. CDR1 is SQVTM, CDR2 ANQGSEA, per germline. This table comes from immunoSEQ multiplex PCR, and its TCRdb copy is limited to in-frame clones, with some not included. The sample shows more than 550,000 clones, about 90% of them seen only once. The data also belong to a second study, concerning human thymus T cells. That source reports: The donors were infants in Finland with congenital heart defects, otherwise immunologically healthy. Thymus specimens were resections from corrective heart surgery. Thymic repertoires overlap heavily among unrelated individuals, related research has reported.

This TCR derives from a boy under two years old with a congenital heart defect. The source material was thymocytes. V is TRBV29-1 and J is TRBJ1-1; D gene ambiguous. Here the CDR3 DNA reads TGCAGCGTTAACGTCCGAGAAGTTTACACTGAAGCTTTCTTT. This translates into CSVNVREVYTEAFF. Together with reference TRBV29-1 and TRBJ1-1, the CDR3 gives the full variable domain: SAVISQKPSRDICQRGTSLTIQCQVDSQVTMMFWYRQQPGQSLTLIATANQGSEATYESGFVIDKFPISRPNLTFSTLTVSNMSPEDSSIYLCSVNVREVYTEAFFGQGTRLTVV.